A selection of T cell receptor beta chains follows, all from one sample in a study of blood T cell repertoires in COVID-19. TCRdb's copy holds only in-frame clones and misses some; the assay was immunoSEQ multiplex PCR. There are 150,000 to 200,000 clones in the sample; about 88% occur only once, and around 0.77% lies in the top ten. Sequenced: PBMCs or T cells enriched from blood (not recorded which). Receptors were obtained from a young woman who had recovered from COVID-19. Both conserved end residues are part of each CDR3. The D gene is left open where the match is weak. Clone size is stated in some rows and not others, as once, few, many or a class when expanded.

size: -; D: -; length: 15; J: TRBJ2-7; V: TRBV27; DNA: TGTGCCAGCAGTTTTAAAAGTAACACAGTCTACGAGCAGTACTTC; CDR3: CASSFKSNTVYEQYF
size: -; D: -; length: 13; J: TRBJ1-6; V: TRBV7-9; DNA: TGTGCCAGCAGCTCTATCGATAATTCACCCCTCCACTTT; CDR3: CASSSIDNSPLHF
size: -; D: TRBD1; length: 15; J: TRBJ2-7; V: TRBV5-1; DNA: TGCGCCAGCATGTTTACGACAGGGGGCGCGGGAGAGCAGTACTTC; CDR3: CASMFTTGGAGEQYF
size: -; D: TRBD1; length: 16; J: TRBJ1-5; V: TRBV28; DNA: TGTGCCACCAGTTTACGGAGGGGGCCGAGCAATCAGCCCCAGCATTTT; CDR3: CATSLRRGPSNQPQHF
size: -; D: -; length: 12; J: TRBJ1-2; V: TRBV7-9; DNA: TGTGCCAGCAGCTTAGGGACAGATCTCTACACCTTC; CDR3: CASSLGTDLYTF
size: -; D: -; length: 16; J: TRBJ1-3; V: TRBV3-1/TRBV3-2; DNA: TGTGCCAGCAGCCAAGAGATTCGGGGGACTGGAAACACCATATATTTT; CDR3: CASSQEIRGTGNTIYF
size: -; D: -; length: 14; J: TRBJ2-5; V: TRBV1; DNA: TGCACCAGCAGCCAAGCGACTAGCTCGGAGACCCAGTACTTC; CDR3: CTSSQATSSETQYF
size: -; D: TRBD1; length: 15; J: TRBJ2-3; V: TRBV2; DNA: TGTGCCAGCGGACCAAGGACAGGAAACACAGATACGCAGTATTTT; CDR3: CASGPRTGNTDTQYF
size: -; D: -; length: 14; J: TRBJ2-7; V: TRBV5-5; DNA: TGTGCCAGCAGCTTGGGTGGGCAGGCCTACGAGCAGTACTTC; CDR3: CASSLGGQAYEQYF
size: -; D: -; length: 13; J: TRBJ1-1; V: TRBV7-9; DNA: TGTGCCAGCACCCCTTCTCGCAGGGGCACAGCTTTCTTT; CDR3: CASTPSRRGTAFF
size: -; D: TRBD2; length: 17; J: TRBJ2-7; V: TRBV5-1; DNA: TGCGCCAGCAGCTTGGCCGGGACTAGCGGGAGGAGCTACGAGCAGTACTTC; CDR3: CASSLAGTSGRSYEQYF
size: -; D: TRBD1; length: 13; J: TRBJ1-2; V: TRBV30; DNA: TGTGCCTGGCATGACAGGGGGTCCTATGGCTACACCTTC; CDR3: CAWHDRGSYGYTF
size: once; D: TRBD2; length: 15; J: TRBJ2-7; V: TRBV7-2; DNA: TGTGCCAGCAGCTTCCGTGGGCTAGCGGGAAACGAGCAGTACTTC; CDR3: CASSFRGLAGNEQYF
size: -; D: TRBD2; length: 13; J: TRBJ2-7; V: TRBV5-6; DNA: TGTGCCAGGGACGGGGGACTAAACTACGAGCAGTACTTC; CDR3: CARDGGLNYEQYF
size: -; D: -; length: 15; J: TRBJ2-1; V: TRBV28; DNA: TGTGCCAGCAGCCTAACAGGGAGCTCCTACAATGAGCAGTTCTTC; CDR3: CASSLTGSSYNEQFF
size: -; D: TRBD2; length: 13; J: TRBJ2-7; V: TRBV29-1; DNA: TGCAGCGTCGGCCACCCGGGAGGTGGCGAGCAGTACTTC; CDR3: CSVGHPGGGEQYF
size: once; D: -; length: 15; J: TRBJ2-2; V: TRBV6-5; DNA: TGTGCCAGTAAACACCAACCTAGCGCGAGTGGGGAGCTGTTTTTT; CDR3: CASKHQPSASGELFF
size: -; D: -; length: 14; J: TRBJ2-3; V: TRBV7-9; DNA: TGTGCCAGCAGCTTTGGGCGCGCTGGGGATACGCAGTATTTT; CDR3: CASSFGRAGDTQYF
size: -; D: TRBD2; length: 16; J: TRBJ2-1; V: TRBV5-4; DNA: TGTGCCAGCAGTTCGGGACTAGCGGGAGTAAACGGTGAGCAGTTCTTC; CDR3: CASSSGLAGVNGEQFF
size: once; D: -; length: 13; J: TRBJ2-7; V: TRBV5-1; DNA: TGCGCCAGCAGCTTGCGTTCGCAGTACGAGCAGTACTTC; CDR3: CASSLRSQYEQYF
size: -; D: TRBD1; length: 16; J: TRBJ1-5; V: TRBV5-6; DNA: TGTGCCAGCAGCTTGTTCAGGACAGGCTTGATTCAGCCCCAGCATTTT; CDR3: CASSLFRTGLIQPQHF
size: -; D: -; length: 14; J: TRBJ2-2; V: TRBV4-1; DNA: TGCGCCAGCAGCCGCACCCGTCAGAACGGGGAGCTGTTTTTT; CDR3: CASSRTRQNGELFF
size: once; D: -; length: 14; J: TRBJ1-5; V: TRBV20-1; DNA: TGCAGTGCTAGTCAGGGGTTTACCAATCAGCCCCAGCATTTT; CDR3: CSASQGFTNQPQHF
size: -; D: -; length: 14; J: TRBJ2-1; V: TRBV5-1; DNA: TGCGCCAGCAGCTTGGACCTAGCGTCGGATGAGCAGTTCTTC; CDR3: CASSLDLASDEQFF
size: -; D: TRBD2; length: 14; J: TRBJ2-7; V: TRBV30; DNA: TGTGCCTGGAGTGGACTAGCGGGGGCCTACGAGCAGTACTTC; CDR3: CAWSGLAGAYEQYF
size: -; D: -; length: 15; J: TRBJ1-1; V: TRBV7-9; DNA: TGTGCCAGCAGCTTAGCGGGCAGCTCAAACACTGAAGCTTTCTTT; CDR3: CASSLAGSSNTEAFF
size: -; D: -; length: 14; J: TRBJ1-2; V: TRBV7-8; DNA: TGTGCCAGCAGCTTAAGACGGGCTGAGGGTGGCTACACCTTC; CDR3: CASSLRRAEGGYTF
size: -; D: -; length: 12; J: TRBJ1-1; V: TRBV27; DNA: TGTGCCACCCGGGAAGCGAACACTGAAGCTTTCTTT; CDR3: CATREANTEAFF
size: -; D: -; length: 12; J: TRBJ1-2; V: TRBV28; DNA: TGTGCCAGCAGTTCTGGGGCCTATGGCTACACCTTC; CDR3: CASSSGAYGYTF
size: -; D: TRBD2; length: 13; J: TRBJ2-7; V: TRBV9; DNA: TGTGCCAGCAGCCCTTGGGGGGGCTACGAGCAGTACTTC; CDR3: CASSPWGGYEQYF
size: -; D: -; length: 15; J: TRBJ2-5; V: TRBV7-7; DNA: TGTGCTAGCAGCTTAGGAGGGGGGAGGGGAGAGACCCAGTACTTC; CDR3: CASSLGGGRGETQYF
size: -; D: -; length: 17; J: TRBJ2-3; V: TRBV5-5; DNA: TGTGCCAGCAGACCCTCGTCCACGGCCCTGGAGGCAGATACGCAGTATTTT; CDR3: CASRPSSTALEADTQYF
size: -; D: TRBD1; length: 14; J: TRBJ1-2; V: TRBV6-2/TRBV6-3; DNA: TGTGCCAGCAGTTATGGACAGGGGACGCAAGGCTACACCTTC; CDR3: CASSYGQGTQGYTF
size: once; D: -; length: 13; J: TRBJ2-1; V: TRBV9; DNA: TGTGCCAGCAGTCTCGGGATTTACAATGAGCAGTTCTTC; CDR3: CASSLGIYNEQFF
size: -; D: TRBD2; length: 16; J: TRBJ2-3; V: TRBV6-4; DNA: TGTGCCAGCAGCAGGACTAGCGGGAGGGGCACAGATACGCAGTATTTT; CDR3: CASSRTSGRGTDTQYF
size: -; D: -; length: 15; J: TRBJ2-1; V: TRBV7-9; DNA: TGTGCCAGCAGCTCCGACGGGAGCTCCTACAATGAGCAGTTCTTC; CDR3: CASSSDGSSYNEQFF
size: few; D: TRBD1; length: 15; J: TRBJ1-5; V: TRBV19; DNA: TGTGCCAGCGACCTTAGGGGGCGCGAGGGTCAGCCCCAGCATTTT; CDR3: CASDLRGREGQPQHF
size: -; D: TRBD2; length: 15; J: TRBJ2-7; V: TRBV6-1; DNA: TGTGCCAGCAGTGAAGCGGTCCAGCGGGAAGACGAGCAGTACTTC; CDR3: CASSEAVQREDEQYF
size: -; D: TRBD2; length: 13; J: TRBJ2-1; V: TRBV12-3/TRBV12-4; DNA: TGTGCCAGCAGTCGCGGGAGTTACAATGAGCAGTTCTTC; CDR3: CASSRGSYNEQFF
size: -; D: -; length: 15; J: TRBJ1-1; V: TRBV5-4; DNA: TGTGCCAGCAGCTTTGGGTTACAGGAGAACACTGAAGCTTTCTTT; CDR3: CASSFGLQENTEAFF
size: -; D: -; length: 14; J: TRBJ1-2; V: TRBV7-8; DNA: TGTGCCAGCAGCTTAGTAATCAGGGACTATGGCTACACCTTC; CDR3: CASSLVIRDYGYTF
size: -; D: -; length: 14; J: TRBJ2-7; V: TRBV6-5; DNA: TGTGCCAGCAGCCCAAGGACACCATTTTACGAGCAGTACTTC; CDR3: CASSPRTPFYEQYF
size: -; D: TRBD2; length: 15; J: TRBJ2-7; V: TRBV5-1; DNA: TGCGCCAGCACTCCGGGGGGAGGCATCTCCTACGAGCAGTACTTC; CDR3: CASTPGGGISYEQYF
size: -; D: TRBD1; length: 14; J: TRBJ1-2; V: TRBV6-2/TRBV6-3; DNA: TGTGCCAGCAGCCCCGGAGAGGGACAGGTTGGCTACACCTTC; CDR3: CASSPGEGQVGYTF
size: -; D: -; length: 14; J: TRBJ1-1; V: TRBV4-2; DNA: TGTGCCAGCAGCCAAGTGGCAGGGGAGAGTTTGGCTTTCTTT; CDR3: CASSQVAGESLAFF
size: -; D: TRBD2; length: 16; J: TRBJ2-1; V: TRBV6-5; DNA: TGTGCCAGCAGTTACCGGACTAGCGGGAGACCCCATGAGCAGTTCTTC; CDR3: CASSYRTSGRPHEQFF